The clone carrying this T cell receptor (beta chain) came up many times. Its antigen remains unknown. Construction of the TCR beta libraries employed iRepertoire HTBI primers in conjunction with Arm-PCR of CDR3 regions. Original analysis: Samples collectively showed approximately 62 TRBV and approximately 14 TRBJ segments. TCRdb fed the multiplex PCR reads into MiXCR, producing one record per CDR3 protein. The V and J calls here are based on TCRdb, not the publication. The sample records 540,000 or so distinct CDR3 sequences, roughly 14% being singletons. As to time point: newly diagnosed GD, antithyroid drugs for less than 3 months. Researchers made the TCR library from RNA that was extracted from PBMCs. The CDR3 runs 16 residues. The ends lost 2 bases at V and 3 bases at J; junction bases unmatched: 7. The source of the sample is a study of regulatory T cells in long-lasting Graves disease. Study-level results: Favoring TRBV28, TRBJ1-2 and TRBJ2-5 was a feature seen in persistent disease.

The sample was also reused in another study, on T cells in Graves' hyperthyroidism and ophthalmopathy.

This rearrangement joins TRBV12-3 or TRBV12-4 to TRBJ1-2; 9 nucleotides line up with TRBD1. This sequence originates from a man under 40 with Graves disease. Sequencing used peripheral blood mononuclear cells (PBMCs), obtained at new diagnosis, from a patient treated with antithyroid drugs. The CDR3 here is CASSLKRQGVDYGYTF. CDR3 nucleotide sequence: TGTGCCAGCAGTTTAAAGAGACAGGGGGTGGACTATGGCTACACCTTC.